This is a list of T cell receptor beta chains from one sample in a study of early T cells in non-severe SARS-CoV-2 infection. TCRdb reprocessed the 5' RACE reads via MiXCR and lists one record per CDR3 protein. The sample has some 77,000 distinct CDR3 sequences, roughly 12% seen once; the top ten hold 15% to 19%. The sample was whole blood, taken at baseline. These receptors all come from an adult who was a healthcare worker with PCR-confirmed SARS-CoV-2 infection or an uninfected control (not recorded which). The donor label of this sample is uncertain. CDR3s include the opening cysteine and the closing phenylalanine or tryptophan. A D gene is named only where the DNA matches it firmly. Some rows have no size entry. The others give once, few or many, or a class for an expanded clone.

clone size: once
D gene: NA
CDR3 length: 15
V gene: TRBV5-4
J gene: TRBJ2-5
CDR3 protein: CASSSLARVLETQYF
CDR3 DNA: TGTGCCAGCAGCTCCTTAGCGAGGGTCCTAGAGACCCAGTACTTC

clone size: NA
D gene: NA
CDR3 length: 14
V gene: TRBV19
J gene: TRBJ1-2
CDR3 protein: CASALTTSPSGYTF
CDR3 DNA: TGTGCCAGCGCCCTAACGACTTCCCCTAGCGGCTACACCTTC

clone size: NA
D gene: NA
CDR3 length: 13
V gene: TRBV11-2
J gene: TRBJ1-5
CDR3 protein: CASSRMSDQPQHF
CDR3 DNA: TGTGCCAGCAGCCGGATGAGCGATCAGCCCCAGCATTTT

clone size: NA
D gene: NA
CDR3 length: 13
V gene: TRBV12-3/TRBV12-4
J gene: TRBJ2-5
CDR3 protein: CASSPGPAGTQYF
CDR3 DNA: TGTGCCAGCAGTCCCGGGCCAGCGGGGACCCAGTACTTC

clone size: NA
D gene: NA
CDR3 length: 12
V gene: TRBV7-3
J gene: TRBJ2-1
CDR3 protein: CASSFPGATQFF
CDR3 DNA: TGTGCCAGCAGCTTTCCAGGGGCGACGCAGTTCTTC

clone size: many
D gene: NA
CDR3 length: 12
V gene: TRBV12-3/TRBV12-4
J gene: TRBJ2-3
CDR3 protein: CASSFPRDTQYF
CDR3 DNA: TGTGCCAGCAGTTTCCCGAGGGATACGCAGTATTTT

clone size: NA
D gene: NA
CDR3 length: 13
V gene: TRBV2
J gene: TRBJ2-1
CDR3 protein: CASTFGLLKEQFF
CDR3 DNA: TGTGCCAGCACCTTCGGACTGTTAAAAGAGCAGTTCTTC

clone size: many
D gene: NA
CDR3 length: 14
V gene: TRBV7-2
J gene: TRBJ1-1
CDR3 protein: CASSLVGLNTEAFF
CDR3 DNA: TGTGCCAGCAGCTTAGTAGGGTTGAACACTGAAGCTTTCTTT

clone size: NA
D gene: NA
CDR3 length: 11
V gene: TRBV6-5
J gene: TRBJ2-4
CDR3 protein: CASSYKNIQYF
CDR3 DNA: TGTGCCAGCAGTTACAAAAACATTCAGTACTTC

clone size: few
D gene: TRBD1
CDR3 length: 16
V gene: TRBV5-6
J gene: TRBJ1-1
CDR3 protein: CASSLQGVTGGGEAFF
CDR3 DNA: TGTGCCAGCAGCTTACAGGGTGTGACAGGGGGCGGTGAAGCTTTCTTT

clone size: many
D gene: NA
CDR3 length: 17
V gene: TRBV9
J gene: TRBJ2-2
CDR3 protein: CASSVAPNPRVAGELFF
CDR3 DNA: TGTGCCAGCAGCGTAGCCCCCAACCCACGGGTGGCCGGGGAGCTGTTTTTT

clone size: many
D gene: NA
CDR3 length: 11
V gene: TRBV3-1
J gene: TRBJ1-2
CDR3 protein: CASSSGYGYTF
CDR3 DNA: TGTGCCAGCTCATCCGGCTATGGCTACACCTTC

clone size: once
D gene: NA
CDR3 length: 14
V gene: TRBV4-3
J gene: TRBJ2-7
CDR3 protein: CASSQAPYTYEQYF
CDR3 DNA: TGCGCCAGCAGCCAAGCTCCGTACACCTACGAGCAGTACTTC

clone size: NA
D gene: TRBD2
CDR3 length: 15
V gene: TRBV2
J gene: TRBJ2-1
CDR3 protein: CASSVSGGSYNEQFF
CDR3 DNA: TGTGCCAGCAGTGTTAGCGGGGGTTCCTACAATGAGCAGTTCTTC

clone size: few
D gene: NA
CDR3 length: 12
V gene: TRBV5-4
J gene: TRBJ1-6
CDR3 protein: CASSWDNSPLHF
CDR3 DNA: TGTGCCAGCAGTTGGGACAATTCACCCCTCCACTTT

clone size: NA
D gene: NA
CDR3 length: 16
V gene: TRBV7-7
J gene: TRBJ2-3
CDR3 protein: CASSLAGGGPTDTQYF
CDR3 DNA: TGTGCCAGCAGCTTAGCGGGCGGGGGCCCCACAGATACGCAGTATTTT

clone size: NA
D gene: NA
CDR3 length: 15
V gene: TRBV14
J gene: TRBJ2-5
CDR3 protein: CASSQVGSPPETQYF
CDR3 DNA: TGTGCCAGCAGCCAAGTGGGTAGCCCCCCAGAGACCCAGTACTTC

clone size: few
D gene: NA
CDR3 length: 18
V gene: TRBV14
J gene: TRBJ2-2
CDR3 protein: CASAPGKKRLANTGELFF
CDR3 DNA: TGTGCCAGCGCCCCCGGAAAAAAGCGGCTCGCGAACACCGGGGAGCTGTTTTTT

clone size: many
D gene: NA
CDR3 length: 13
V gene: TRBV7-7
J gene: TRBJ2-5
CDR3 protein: CASSLTDRETQYF
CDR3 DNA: TGTGCCAGCAGCCTCACAGATCGCGAGACCCAGTACTTC

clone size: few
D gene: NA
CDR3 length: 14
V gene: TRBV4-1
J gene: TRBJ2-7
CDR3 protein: CASSLGQRYYEQYF
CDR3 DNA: TGCGCCAGCAGCCTCGGACAGCGGTACTACGAGCAGTACTTC

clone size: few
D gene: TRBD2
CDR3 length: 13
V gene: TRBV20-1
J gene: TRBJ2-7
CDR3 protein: CSARTGLGIQQYF
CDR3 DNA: TGCAGTGCTAGAACAGGACTAGGCATCCAGCAGTACTTC

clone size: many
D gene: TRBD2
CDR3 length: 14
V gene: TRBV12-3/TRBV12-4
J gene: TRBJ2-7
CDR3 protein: CASSLGLAAYEQYF
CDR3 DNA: TGTGCCAGCAGTTTGGGACTAGCGGCCTACGAGCAGTACTTC

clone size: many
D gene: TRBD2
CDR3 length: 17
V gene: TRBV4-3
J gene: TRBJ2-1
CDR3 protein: CASSQDVLAGGRNEQFF
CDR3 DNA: TGCGCCAGCAGCCAAGATGTACTAGCGGGGGGACGCAATGAGCAGTTCTTC

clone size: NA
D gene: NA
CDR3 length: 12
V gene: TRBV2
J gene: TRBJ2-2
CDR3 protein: CASRVESGELFF
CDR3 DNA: TGTGCCAGCAGGGTCGAGTCCGGGGAGCTGTTTTTT

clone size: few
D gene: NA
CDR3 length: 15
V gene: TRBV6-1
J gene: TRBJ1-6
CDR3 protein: CASSGRAIWNSPLHF
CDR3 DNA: TGTGCCAGCAGTGGACGGGCAATTTGGAATTCACCCCTCCACTTT

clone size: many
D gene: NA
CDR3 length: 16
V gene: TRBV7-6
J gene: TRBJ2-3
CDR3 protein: CASSPLRFPSTDTQYF
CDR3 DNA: TGTGCCAGCAGCCCTCTCCGGTTTCCCAGCACAGATACGCAGTATTTT

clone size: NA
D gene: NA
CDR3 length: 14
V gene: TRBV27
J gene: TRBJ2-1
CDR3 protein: CASSSGPSYNEQFF
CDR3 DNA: TGTGCCAGCAGTTCCGGACCTAGCTACAATGAGCAGTTCTTC

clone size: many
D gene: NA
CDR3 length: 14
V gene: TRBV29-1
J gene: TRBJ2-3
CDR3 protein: CSVKSLVGTDTQYF
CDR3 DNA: TGCAGCGTAAAGTCGCTGGTGGGCACAGATACGCAGTATTTT

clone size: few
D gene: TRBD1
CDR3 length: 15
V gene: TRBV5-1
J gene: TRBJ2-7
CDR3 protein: CASSSSGTGLYEQYF
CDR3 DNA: TGCGCCAGCAGCTCCTCCGGGACAGGGTTATACGAGCAGTACTTC

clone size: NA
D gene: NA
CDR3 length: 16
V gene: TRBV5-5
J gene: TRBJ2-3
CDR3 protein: CASSLRWPGEADTQYF
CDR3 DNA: TGTGCCAGCAGCTTGAGATGGCCAGGCGAGGCAGATACGCAGTATTTT

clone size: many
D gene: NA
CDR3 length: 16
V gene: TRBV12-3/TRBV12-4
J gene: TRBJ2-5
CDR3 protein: CASSLIGEAKGETQYF
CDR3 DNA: TGTGCCAGCAGCCTGATTGGTGAGGCTAAGGGCGAGACCCAGTACTTC

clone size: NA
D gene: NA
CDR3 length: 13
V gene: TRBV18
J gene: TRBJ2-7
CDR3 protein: CASSPFEGDEQYF
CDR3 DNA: TGTGCCAGCTCACCTTTCGAGGGGGACGAGCAGTACTTC

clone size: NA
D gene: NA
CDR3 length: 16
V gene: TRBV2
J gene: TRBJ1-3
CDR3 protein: CASSAQRQASGNTIYF
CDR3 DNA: TGTGCCAGCAGTGCTCAGCGACAGGCCTCTGGAAACACCATATATTTT

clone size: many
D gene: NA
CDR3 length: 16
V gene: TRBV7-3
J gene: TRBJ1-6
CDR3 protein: CASSLTGSGPGSPLHF
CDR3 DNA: TGTGCCAGCAGCTTAACAGGTTCGGGGCCAGGTTCACCCCTCCACTTT

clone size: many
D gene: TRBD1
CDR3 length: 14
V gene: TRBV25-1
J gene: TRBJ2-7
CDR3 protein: CASSKRTGASEQYF
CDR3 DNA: TGTGCCAGCAGTAAACGGACAGGGGCGTCTGAGCAGTACTTC

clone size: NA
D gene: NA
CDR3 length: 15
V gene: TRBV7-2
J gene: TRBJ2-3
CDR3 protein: CASSLVGSPGDTQYF
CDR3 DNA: TGTGCCAGCAGCTTAGTCGGATCACCAGGGGATACGCAGTATTTT

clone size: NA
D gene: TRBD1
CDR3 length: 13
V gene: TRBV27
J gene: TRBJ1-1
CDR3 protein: CASSSGGRTEAFF
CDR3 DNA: TGTGCCAGCAGTTCAGGGGGGAGGACTGAAGCTTTCTTT

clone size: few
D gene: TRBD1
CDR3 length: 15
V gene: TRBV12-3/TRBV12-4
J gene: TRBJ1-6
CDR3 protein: CASSLSGTGNSPLHF
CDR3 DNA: TGTGCCAGCAGTTTATCCGGGACAGGGAATTCACCCCTCCACTTT

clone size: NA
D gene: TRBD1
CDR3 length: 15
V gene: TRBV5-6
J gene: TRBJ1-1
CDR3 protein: CASSSLDREVTEAFF
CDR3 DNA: TGTGCCAGCAGCTCCCTGGACAGGGAGGTCACTGAAGCTTTCTTT

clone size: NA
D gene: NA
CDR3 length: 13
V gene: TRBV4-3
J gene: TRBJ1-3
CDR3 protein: CASSQDPSGTIYF
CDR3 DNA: TGCGCCAGCAGCCAAGACCCCTCAGGCACCATATATTTT

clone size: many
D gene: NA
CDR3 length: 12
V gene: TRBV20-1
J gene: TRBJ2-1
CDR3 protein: CSASRVRNEQFF
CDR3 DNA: TGCAGTGCTAGCAGGGTTAGGAATGAGCAGTTCTTC

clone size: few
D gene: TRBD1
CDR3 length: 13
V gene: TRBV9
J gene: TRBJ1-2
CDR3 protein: CASSYGTGNGYTF
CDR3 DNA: TGTGCCAGCAGCTACGGGACAGGGAATGGCTACACCTTC

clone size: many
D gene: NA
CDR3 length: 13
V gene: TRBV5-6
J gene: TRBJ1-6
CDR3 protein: CASSLVGSRALHF
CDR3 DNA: TGTGCCAGCAGCTTGGTAGGGAGTCGGGCCCTCCACTTT

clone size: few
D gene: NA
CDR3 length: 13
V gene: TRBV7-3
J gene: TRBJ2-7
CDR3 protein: CASSLTMDREQYF
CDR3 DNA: TGTGCCAGCAGCTTAACCATGGATCGGGAGCAGTACTTC

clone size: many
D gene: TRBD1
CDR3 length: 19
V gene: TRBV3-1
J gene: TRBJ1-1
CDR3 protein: CASSQEAETGGRRNTEAFF
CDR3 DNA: TGTGCCAGCAGCCAAGAAGCTGAGACAGGGGGTAGGAGGAACACTGAAGCTTTCTTT

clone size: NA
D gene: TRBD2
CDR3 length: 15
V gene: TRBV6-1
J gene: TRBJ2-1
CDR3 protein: CASSDTSGAYNEQFF
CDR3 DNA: TGTGCCAGCAGTGATACTAGCGGGGCTTACAATGAGCAGTTCTTC

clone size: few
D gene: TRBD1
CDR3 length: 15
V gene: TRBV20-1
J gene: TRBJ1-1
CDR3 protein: CSARVVRTGNTEAFF
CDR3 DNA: TGCAGTGCTAGAGTGGTTAGGACAGGGAACACTGAAGCTTTCTTT

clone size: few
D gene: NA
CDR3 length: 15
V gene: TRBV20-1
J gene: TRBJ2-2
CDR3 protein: CSATGLRGSAGELFF
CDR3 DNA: TGCAGTGCTACCGGACTGCGGGGATCCGCCGGGGAGCTGTTTTTT

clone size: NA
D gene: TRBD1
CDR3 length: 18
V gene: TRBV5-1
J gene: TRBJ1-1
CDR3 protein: CASSLAGTGSSMNTEAFF
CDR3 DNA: TGCGCCAGCAGCTTGGCAGGGACAGGGTCATCGATGAACACTGAAGCTTTCTTT

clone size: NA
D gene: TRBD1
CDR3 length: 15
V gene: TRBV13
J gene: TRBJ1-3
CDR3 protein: CASSLGDRDGNTIYF
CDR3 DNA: TGTGCCAGCAGCTTAGGGGACAGGGATGGAAACACCATATATTTT